The 32 T cell receptor beta chains below come from one sample, sequenced in a study of blood T cell repertoires in COVID-19. Data came from immunoSEQ multiplex PCR; TCRdb stores just in-frame clones and leaves some out. The sample comprises 50,000 to 70,000 clones, about 93% of which are singletons, and around 8.4% rests with the top ten. Sample: peripheral blood. The receptors here all came from a woman of 80 years or more with active COVID-19.

V and J are TRBV27 and TRBJ2-3; 7 bases match TRBD2. The CDR3 runs to 13 residues. Unmatched junction bases numbered 5, after V lost 6 bases and J lost 5 bases. Looked up from germline, CDR1 is MNHEY and CDR2 is SMNVEV (reference sequence). CDR3 sequence reads: CASRRLAEDTQYF. CDR3 nucleotides: TGTGCCAGCAGAAGGCTAGCGGAAGATACGCAGTATTTT.

The CDR3 spells CASRDYLSGSQETQYF. DNA for the CDR3: TGTGCCAGCAGGGATTACCTTAGCGGCTCACAAGAGACCCAGTACTTC. The chain joins TRBV2 to TRBJ2-5; maybe TRBD2 (6 bases). CDR1 is SNHLY and CDR2 is FYNNEI in the germline V gene. V gave up 6 bases and J gave up 2 bases, with 19 bases separating them. The CDR3 loop spans 16 amino acids.

The chain combines TRBV2 with TRBJ1-1, with TRBD1 identical over 7 bases. Looked up from germline, CDR1 is SNHLY and CDR2 is FYNNEI. J lost 1 base, V lost 8 bases, and 10 bases had no gene match. The CDR3 totals 15 residues. CDR3 in amino acids: CASQLLGQENTEAFF. CDR3 DNA: TGTGCCAGCCAACTCCTTGGACAGGAGAACACTGAAGCTTTCTTT. Based on the CDR3 plus reference TRBV2 and TRBJ1-1, the full variable domain is EPEVTQTPSHQVTQMGQEVILRCVPISNHLYFYWYRQILGQKVEFLVSFYNNEISEKSEIFDDQFSVERPDGSNFTLKIRSTKLEDSAMYFCASQLLGQENTEAFFGQGTRLTVV.

The V gene is TRBV28, the J gene TRBJ1-2; TRBD1 aligns across 7 bases. This CDR3 contains 14 residues. V shed 6 bases, J shed 7 bases, and the junction held 11 bases outside the gene matches. The germline V gene has CDR1 MDHEN and CDR2 SYDVKM. The CDR3 nucleotides are TGTGCCAGCAGGGCGACAGGGTTCGGCGCTGGCTACACCTTC. The encoded protein is CASRATGFGAGYTF.

This chain joins TRBV6-5 and TRBJ1-2, with D perhaps matching TRBD1 (5 bases). Deletions cut 0 bases from V and 6 bases from J, with 14 bases between. The CDR3 runs to 15 residues. Germline CDR1 MNHEY, CDR2 SVGAGI. The CDR3 loop is CASSYSPRRVDGYTF. CDR3 coding DNA: TGTGCCAGCAGTTACTCGCCCCGCAGGGTAGATGGCTACACCTTC.

This clone has a single count. The rearrangement links TRBV27 to TRBJ2-5, with a tentative D call TRBD2 (7 bases). This CDR3 contains 14 residues. Germline CDR1 reads MNHEY; CDR2 reads SMNVEV (reference sequence). V lost 4 bases and J 10 bases, leaving 19 bases between the germline ends. The CDR3 sequence is CASSSSRGPGGQYF. CDR3 bases: TGTGCCAGCAGTTCCTCGCGGGGGCCCGGAGGCCAGTACTTC.

This chain uses TRBV5-1 with TRBJ2-1; TRBD1 agrees at 7 bases. Trimming removed 6 bases from V and 7 bases from J; junction bases left unmatched: 10. In germline, CDR1 is SGHRS, CDR2 YFSETQ. CDR3 length: 14 amino acids. In DNA, the CDR3 is TGCGCCAGCACAGGGGGTGGCTCTTATAATGAGCAGTTCTTC. Translating it yields CASTGGGSYNEQFF.

The chain links TRBV5-1 to TRBJ1-6, with TRBD1 matching over 7 bases. Germline V gives CDR1 SGHRS, CDR2 YFSETQ. V dropped 3 bases and J dropped 8; count of bases not matched to a gene: 8. The CDR3 totals 15 residues. For the CDR3, the DNA is TGCGCCAGCAGCTCGAATCCAGGGGGAGATTCACCCCTCCACTTT. Translated, it gives CASSSNPGGDSPLHF.

This chain links TRBV19 with TRBJ1-1, with 7 nucleotides matching TRBD1. J lost 7 bases, V lost 4 bases, and 12 bases had no gene match. The CDR3 totals 15 residues. Germline V lookup: CDR1 LNHDA, CDR2 SQIVND (reference sequence). In DNA form, the CDR3 reads TGTGCCAGTAGTACCTCCACAGGGGCGTGGGGTGAAGCTTTCTTT. Encoded protein: CASSTSTGAWGEAFF. The full variable domain, with the rest looked up from reference TRBV19 and TRBJ1-1, is DGGITQSPKYLFRKEGQNVTLSCEQNLNHDAMYWYRQDPGQGLRLIYYSQIVNDFQKGDIAEGYSVSREKKESFPLTVTSAQKNPTAFYLCASSTSTGAWGEAFFGQGTRLTVV.

The V and J genes are TRBV5-4 and TRBJ1-1; maybe TRBD1 (5 bases). This CDR3 has 15 amino acids. V was clipped by 5 bases and J by 5 bases, with 19 bases between them. The germline V gene encodes CDR1 SGHNT and CDR2 YYREEE (reference sequence). CDR3 nucleotide sequence: TGTGCCAGCAGTGAAAAGGGGCGGGGGAGGACTGAAGCTTTCTTT. This codes for CASSEKGRGRTEAFF.

The chain carries TRBV29-1 and TRBJ1-2; D is possibly TRBD1 (6 bases). The germline V gene has CDR1 SQVTM and CDR2 ANQGSEA. The CDR3 runs to 12 residues. Trimming shortened V by 6 bases and J by 7 bases, and 15 bases separated the two germline ends. CDR3 bases: TGCAGCGTATCAAACAGGGTTTTTGGCTACACCTTC. Translated: CSVSNRVFGYTF.

The chain couples TRBV28 to TRBJ2-2; 11 positions match TRBD2. The CDR3 is made up of 17 amino acids. From germline, CDR1 is MDHEN and CDR2 SYDVKM. Trimming at V came to 7 bases and at J to 3 bases, leaving 10 bases not matched to a gene. The CDR3 DNA is TGTGCCAGCACCGATCTACTAGCGGGAGTGGACACCGGGGAGCTGTTTTTT. Its translation is CASTDLLAGVDTGELFF.

This rearrangement joins TRBV19 to TRBJ1-4, with 7 bases that match TRBD1. The CDR3 covers 17 residues. Germline assignment: CDR1 LNHDA and CDR2 SQIVND (reference sequence). The V gene end was trimmed by 6 bases and the J gene end by 0 bases; junction bases not matched to a gene: 10. CDR3: CASSDIPGTATNEKLFF. In nucleotides, the CDR3 is TGTGCCAGTAGCGACATCCCGGGGACAGCAACTAATGAAAAACTGTTTTTT.

V is TRBV18 and J is TRBJ1-1, with D maybe TRBD1 (5 bases). This CDR3 comprises 13 residues. In germline, CDR1 is KGHSH, CDR2 LQKENI. The V end was cut by 2 bases, the J end by 7 bases, with 11 bases between. The CDR3 is CASSPYPGLEAFF. The CDR3 nucleotides read TGTGCCAGCTCACCATACCCGGGACTTGAAGCTTTCTTT.

The chain links TRBV7-2 to TRBJ1-3; possible D gene TRBD1, 6 bases. With 8 bases removed from V and 6 bases from J, the gap between germline ends came to 17 bases. The germline V gene has CDR1 SGHTA and CDR2 FQGNSA. CDR3 size: 14 residues. The CDR3 nucleotides read TGTGCCAGCGGAAAGGGACAACTGGAAAACACCATATATTTT. This translates into CASGKGQLENTIYF.

The chain carries TRBV15 and TRBJ1-2, with 7 bases that match TRBD1. This CDR3 contains 14 residues. V lost 5 bases to trimming and J lost 4 bases; unmatched junction nucleotides: 7. Looked up from germline, CDR1 is LNHNV and CDR2 is YYDKDF (reference sequence). Here the CDR3 reads CATSATGDSYGYTF. The CDR3 DNA reads TGTGCCACCAGCGCGACCGGGGACAGCTATGGCTACACCTTC.

The chain combines TRBV5-6 with TRBJ2-2; D may be TRBD2 (5 bases). The V gene's germline CDR1 is SGHDT and CDR2 YYEEEE. V lost 6 bases and J 4 bases, leaving 19 bases between the germline ends. This CDR3 is 16 amino acids long. The CDR3 DNA follows: TGTGCCAGCACCACCCAGGAGGTGAAGAGCACCGGGGAGCTGTTTTTT. It codes for CASTTQEVKSTGELFF.

The chain couples TRBV6-5 to TRBJ1-1; 7 positions match TRBD1. Germline trimming cut 5 bases from V and 4 bases from J; bases unmatched to any gene: 4. The germline V gene has CDR1 MNHEY and CDR2 SVGAGI. The CDR3 spans 13 residues. Written as DNA, the CDR3 is TGTGCCAGCAGTCCCACAGGGGCCACTGAAGCTTTCTTT. The encoded protein is CASSPTGATEAFF.

The CDR3 region has the DNA TGTGCCAGCAGTACCCTGGGGGCGCGGGAGCAGTACGTC. Translating it yields CASSTLGAREQYV. The chain couples TRBV28 to TRBJ2-7; D perhaps matches TRBD1 (6 bases). The V end was cut by 5 bases, the J end by 7 bases, with 15 bases between. Germline assignment: CDR1 MDHEN and CDR2 SYDVKM. This CDR3 has 13 residues.

The V call is TRBV19, the J call TRBJ2-1, with TRBD2 identical over 9 bases. The CDR3 runs 15 residues. Trimming at V came to 1 base and at J to 5 bases, leaving 3 bases not matched to a gene. Germline CDR1 is LNHDA and CDR2 is SQIVND (reference sequence). This CDR3 is CASSIATSGDNEQFF. For the CDR3, the DNA is TGTGCCAGTAGTATAGCGACTAGCGGAGACAATGAGCAGTTCTTC. Complete variable domain (other parts from reference TRBV19 and TRBJ2-1): DGGITQSPKYLFRKEGQNVTLSCEQNLNHDAMYWYRQDPGQGLRLIYYSQIVNDFQKGDIAEGYSVSREKKESFPLTVTSAQKNPTAFYLCASSIATSGDNEQFFGPGTRLTVL.

This sequence joins TRBV20-1 and TRBJ2-5; D remains ambiguous. Germline CDR1 reads DFQATT; CDR2 reads SNEGSKA (reference sequence). This CDR3 has 12 residues. The V end lost 3 bases, the J end lost 5 bases, and 10 bases lay between the germline ends. The CDR3, as DNA: TGCAGTGCTAGTATGGGCCCGGAGACCCAGTACTTC. Translation gives CSASMGPETQYF.

This rearrangement joins TRBV7-9 to TRBJ2-1; a weak D match, TRBD2 (6 bases). Germline lookup yields CDR1 SEHNR and CDR2 FQNEAQ (reference sequence). CDR3 length: 19 residues. V was shortened by 5 bases and J by 0 bases, with 23 bases between the two germline ends. The CDR3 spells CASSPETSIRSSSYNEQFF. In nucleotides, the CDR3 is TGTGCCAGCAGCCCCGAGACTAGTATACGCAGTAGCTCCTACAATGAGCAGTTCTTC.

The V gene is TRBV18, the J gene TRBJ2-7; 8 nucleotides match TRBD2. The germline V gene encodes CDR1 KGHSH and CDR2 LQKENI. The CDR3 consists of 15 residues. V lost 3 bases, J lost 2 bases, and 6 bases stayed unmatched. The CDR3 protein is CASSPRLAGPYEQYF. DNA for the CDR3: TGTGCCAGCTCACCTAGGTTAGCGGGACCCTACGAGCAGTACTTC.

The V gene is TRBV28, the J gene TRBJ2-1; 14 bases are shared with TRBD2. Germline V gene data show CDR1 as MDHEN and CDR2 as SYDVKM. This CDR3 region has 19 residues. Trimming cost V 6 bases and J 3 bases; bases outside gene matches: 13. The chain's CDR3 is CASSPRPGLAGVYYNEQFF. The CDR3, as DNA: TGTGCCAGCAGCCCTCGTCCGGGACTAGCGGGGGTCTACTACAATGAGCAGTTCTTC.

The V gene is TRBV12-3 or TRBV12-4, the J gene TRBJ2-1; D is uncertain. V lost 5 bases and J 12 bases, leaving 11 bases between the germline ends. The CDR3 totals 11 residues. In DNA, the CDR3 is TGTGCCAGCAGTACCTCGGGTTGGCAGTTCTTC. Amino acids: CASSTSGWQFF.

This rearrangement joins TRBV14 to TRBJ1-5; D remains ambiguous. This CDR3 is built from 14 residues. The germline V and J ends were trimmed by 4 bases and 7 bases, with 14 bases remaining between them. The germline CDR1 and CDR2 sequences are SGHDN and FVKESK. The CDR3 is CASSLDAGGQPQHF. The CDR3 region has the DNA TGTGCCAGCAGCCTGGACGCCGGAGGCCAGCCCCAGCATTTT.

The V call is TRBV6-5, the J call TRBJ1-4; no definite D call. Germline V gene data show CDR1 as MNHEY and CDR2 as SVGAGI. Trimming removed 8 bases at V and 0 bases at J, with 13 bases between. The CDR3 has 15 residues. The CDR3 nucleotides are TGTGCCAGCCGCCCCAACGGGGCAACTAATGAAAAACTGTTTTTT. Protein product: CASRPNGATNEKLFF.

This clone was seen only once. The chain joins TRBV2 to TRBJ2-4; 9 bases match TRBD1. CDR3 length: 15 amino acids. Germline assignment: CDR1 SNHLY and CDR2 FYNNEI. Germline trimming cut 3 bases from V and 9 bases from J; bases unmatched to any gene: 9. The CDR3 here is CASSEKSGTGSIQYF. The DNA of the CDR3 is TGTGCCAGCAGTGAGAAGTCCGGGACAGGGTCCATTCAGTACTTC. The entire variable domain, with the rest obtained from reference TRBV2 and TRBJ2-4, is as follows: EPEVTQTPSHQVTQMGQEVILRCVPISNHLYFYWYRQILGQKVEFLVSFYNNEISEKSEIFDDQFSVERPDGSNFTLKIRSTKLEDSAMYFCASSEKSGTGSIQYFGAGTRLSVL.

This clone was seen a handful of times. The chain is built from TRBV2 and TRBJ2-5, with 15 bases aligning to TRBD2. CDR3 size: 15 residues. V lost 8 bases and J lost 5; bases outside the gene matches: 6. CDR1 is SNHLY, CDR2 FYNNEI, per germline. CDR3: CASRGLAGGMETQYF. CDR3 bases: TGTGCCAGCCGAGGACTAGCGGGAGGGATGGAGACCCAGTACTTC. Full variable domain (missing parts from reference TRBV2 and TRBJ2-5): EPEVTQTPSHQVTQMGQEVILRCVPISNHLYFYWYRQILGQKVEFLVSFYNNEISEKSEIFDDQFSVERPDGSNFTLKIRSTKLEDSAMYFCASRGLAGGMETQYFGPGTRLLVL.

The chain is built from TRBV5-1 and TRBJ1-6; tentative D call: TRBD1 (6 bases). Per germline, CDR1 SGHRS and CDR2 YFSETQ. V lost 5 bases and J lost 11, with 20 bases in between. There are 15 residues in the CDR3. The CDR3 loop is CASRPTQGRRAPLHF. CDR3 sequence (DNA): TGCGCCAGCAGGCCCACGCAGGGGCGTAGGGCACCCCTCCACTTT.

A few counts support this clone. The chain uses TRBV27 and TRBJ1-5, with TRBD1 matching over 8 bases. Trimming cost V 6 bases and J 4 bases; bases outside gene matches: 5. CDR3 length: 14 amino acids. Germline V gene data show CDR1 as MNHEY and CDR2 as SMNVEV (reference sequence). The CDR3 DNA sequence: TGTGCCAGCAGGCCGGACAGGGCGAATCAGCCCCAGCATTTT. Amino acids: CASRPDRANQPQHF.

The chain couples TRBV3-1 (or the pseudogene TRBV3-2) to TRBJ1-5; no reliable D call. The V end lost 0 bases, the J end lost 2 bases, and 11 bases lay between the germline ends. This CDR3 is 16 amino acids long. Germline loops: CDR1 LGHDT, CDR2 YNNKEL (reference sequence). The CDR3, as DNA: TGTGCCAGCAGCCAAGAACCCGGTCTCGGCAATCAGCCCCAGCATTTT. Protein sequence: CASSQEPGLGNQPQHF.